The following is a T cell receptor beta chain sequence with its context. Its specific antigen is unknown. No base qualities exist here, and no much larger clone lies one base off it. Distinct nucleotide sequences in the sample also encode this CDR3. CDR1 SGHTA and CDR2 FQGNSA were looked up in the germline V gene. The CDR3, cysteine through phenylalanine, is 13 amino acids long. Only the CDR3 part of the read is kept: 39 bases, read in frame from the first base. V loses 4 bases, J loses 1 base, and the germline ends lie 5 bases apart. Healthy HIV-negative adults with no recently reported acute infections or vaccinations were included as donors. Every donor was a Caucasian adult residing in Nashville, Tennessee, USA. CD4+ T cells were enriched by magnetic negative selection; naive cells were then positively selected on CD45RA, and the negative fraction formed the memory subset. Blood was obtained by leukapheresis, after which PBMCs were separated by Ficoll-Histopaque density gradient centrifugation and cryopreserved in liquid nitrogen vapor phase. Analytical flow cytometry was used to check the purity and quantity of every magnetically sorted T cell population. Genomic DNA was isolated from each sorted fraction and quantified by UV absorbance on a Nanodrop 2000c.

Using the deep immunoSEQ assay, multiplex PCR amplified TCR CDR3 regions from genomic DNA. Extracted genomic DNA from each cell subset was spread evenly across all wells of several immunoSEQ 96-well plates, with each plate serving as a replicate. Each replicate PCR for sorted subsets received approximately 200 ng genomic DNA, equal to roughly 29,000 T cell genomes. Purified libraries were quantified with a Qubit 3.0 fluorometer, sized on a Bioanalyzer 2100, and re-quantified with the KAPA Library Quantification kit. Every immunoSEQ 96-well plate was sequenced on a separate single-read 150-cycle Illumina NextSeq 550 flow cell. Concerning the study's data processing: Because the immunoSEQ output included only junctional sequences and no quality scores, the filtering could not be the same as the filtering used for full-length reads. To assign V/J genes and CDR3, sequences were annotated using PyIR, a Python wrapper for IgBLAST v1.9, with IMGT germline references. Any read was removed if the V/J assignment was weak (E-value above 1e-6), the CDR3 was missing, or the read contained stop codons, out-of-frame junctions, or ambiguous translated residues. V3J clonotypes were defined as sequences sharing an identical inferred V gene, J gene, and CDR3 amino acid sequence. The percentage overlap between two repertoires was calculated by dividing the number of shared unique clonotypes by the size of the smaller repertoire. Three approaches were used to assess repertoire richness: RTK rarefaction, the Chao1 estimator, and Recon v2.1 estimates of unobserved clonotypes. Generation probabilities were computed with OLGA for all TCRbeta clonotypes obtained by the gDNA method from four donors. TCRdb took over this immuneACCESS table, retaining in-frame rearrangements with V and J assigned. Such tables are incomplete; in checked studies, under half of the missing clones stem from an unresolved V gene, and the remainder is unexplained. V and J calls and clone size are copied from that table; D and trimming were computed from the DNA. This sample comprises 2 million to 3 million clones, over 85% of them detected only once. About 0.34% of the sample comes from the top ten.

This record belongs to a study of shared clonotypes between healthy human individuals (dated by TCRdb to about 2020). Concerning the study at large: The cohort included a few men and a couple of women between 18 and 49 years of age. For each donor, CD4 naive and CD4 memory were each run on three plates, CD8 naive on two plates, and CD8 memory on one plate. To estimate repertoire size and how much clonotype sharing occurs between individuals, the study deeply sequenced the blood TCR repertoires of roughly 5 healthy adults. To increase sequencing depth and limit assay-specific biases, different laboratories used diverse techniques to prepare libraries and sequence TCR repertoires. Leukapheresis yielded between about 0.94 and 8.9 billion PBMCs per donor. Results the study describes overall, beyond this receptor: Estimated clonotype richness was generally larger for naive than for memory subsets. Only blood was sampled, and tissue TCR repertoires likely differ from those in blood. Based on pairwise subsampling, the degree of clonotype sharing among donors was expected to be affected by sequencing depth. Compared with non-shared clonotypes, clonotypes shared by all four sorted-subset donors had higher generation probabilities. Sharing across a handful of donors was observed for about 5% of naive CD4, over 3% of naive CD8, roughly 2.3% of memory CD4, and around 0.4% of memory CD8 clonotypes. Rarefaction of sorted-subset datasets indicated incomplete sequencing despite the large sequencing depth. The small number of donors limited the genetic and exposure-history diversity represented.

The sequence links TRBV7-2 to TRBJ1-3; there is no confident call for the D gene. The sequencing input was naive CD4+ T cells from PBMCs. This specimen's cell subset or site label, per the study, means: CD45RA+ positively selected. This receptor was obtained from a man aged 18 to 35 in good health. Some clones in this sample may be carry-over from other donors' samples. The DNA reads as follows: TGTGCCAGCAGCTCTTATTCTGGAAACACCATATATTTT. Its product reads: CASSSYSGNTIYF. Outside the CDR3, residues come from the reference TRBV7-2 and TRBJ1-3 proteins, so the full variable domain is: GAGVSQSPSNKVTEKGKDVELRCDPISGHTALYWYRQSLGQGLEFLIYFQGNSAPDKSGLPSDRFSAERTGGSVSTLTIQRTQQEDSAVYLCASSSYSGNTIYFGEGSWLTVV.